The clone carrying this T cell receptor (beta chain) was observed at least ten times. Antigen: not known. The data derive from a study of T cells in Graves' hyperthyroidism and ophthalmopathy. Study-wide points: Separating ophthalmopathy from stable hyperthyroidism was achieved by a 13 V-J model. Most thyroid clonotypes with frequency above 0.001 were detected in blood.

A patient was excluded if there was uncontrolled infection, other autoimmune disease, pregnancy or lactation. The investigators amplified TCR beta CDR3 regions from RNA transcripts. Researchers ran a first-round RT-PCR on the TCR CDR3 using the HTBI primer set. TCRdb analysed the multiplex PCR reads with MiXCR anew, one entry per CDR3 protein. The table shows around 340,000 distinct CDR3 sequences, with 18% occurring only once. The receptor was isolated from a woman aged 50 to 60 with Graves' hyperthyroidism. The sequencing input was blood.

Written as DNA, the CDR3 is TGTGCCAGCAGTTCCGGGACAGGTTGGAACACTGAAGCTTTCTTT. This codes for CASSSGTGWNTEAFF. The rearrangement joins TRBV13 to TRBJ1-1, with TRBD1 matching over 8 bases. CDR3 size: 15 residues. V dropped 6 bases and J dropped 1; count of bases not matched to a gene: 7. Germline V lookup: CDR1 PRHDT, CDR2 FYEKMQ (reference sequence). The variable domain in full, completed from reference TRBV13 and TRBJ1-1, reads AAGVIQSPRHLIKEKRETATLKCYPIPRHDTVYWYQQGPGQDPQFLISFYEKMQSDKGSIPDRFSAQQFSDYHSELNMSSLELGDSALYFCASSSGTGWNTEAFFGQGTRLTVV.